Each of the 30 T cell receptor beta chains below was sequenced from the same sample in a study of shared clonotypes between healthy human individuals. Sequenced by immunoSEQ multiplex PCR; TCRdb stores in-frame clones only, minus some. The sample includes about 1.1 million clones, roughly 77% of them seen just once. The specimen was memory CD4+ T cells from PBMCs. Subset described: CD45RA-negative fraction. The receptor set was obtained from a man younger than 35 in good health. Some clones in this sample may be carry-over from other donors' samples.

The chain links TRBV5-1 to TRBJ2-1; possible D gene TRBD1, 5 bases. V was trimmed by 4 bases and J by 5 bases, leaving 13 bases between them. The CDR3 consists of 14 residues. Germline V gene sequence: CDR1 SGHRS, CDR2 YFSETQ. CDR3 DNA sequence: TGCGCCAGCAGCCCGCTTGTAGGGGACAATGAGCAGTTCTTC. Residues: CASSPLVGDNEQFF. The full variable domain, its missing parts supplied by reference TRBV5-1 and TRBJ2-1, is KAGVTQTPRYLIKTRGQQVTLSCSPISGHRSVSWYQQTPGQGLQFLFEYFSETQRNKGNFPGRFSGRQFSNSRSEMNVSTLELGDSALYLCASSPLVGDNEQFFGPGTRLTVL.

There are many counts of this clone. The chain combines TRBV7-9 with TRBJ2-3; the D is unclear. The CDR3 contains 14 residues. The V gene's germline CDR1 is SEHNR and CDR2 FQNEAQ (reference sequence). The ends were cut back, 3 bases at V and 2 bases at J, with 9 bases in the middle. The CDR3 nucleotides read TGTGCCAGCAGCTTGGCCCAAATCACAGATACGCAGTATTTT. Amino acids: CASSLAQITDTQYF. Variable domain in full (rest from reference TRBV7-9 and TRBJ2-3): DTGVSQNPRHKITKRGQNVTFRCDPISEHNRLYWYRQTLGQGPEFLTYFQNEAQLEKSRLLSDRFSAERPKGSFSTLEIQRTEQGDSAMYLCASSLAQITDTQYFGPGTRLTVL.

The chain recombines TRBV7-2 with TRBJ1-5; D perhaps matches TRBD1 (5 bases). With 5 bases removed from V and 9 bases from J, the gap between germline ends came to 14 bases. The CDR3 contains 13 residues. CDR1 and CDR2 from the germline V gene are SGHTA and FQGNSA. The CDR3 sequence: CASSLGVRRPQHF. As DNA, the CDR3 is TGTGCCAGCAGCCTGGGGGTAAGGCGGCCCCAGCATTTT.

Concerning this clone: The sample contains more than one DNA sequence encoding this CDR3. The CDR3 DNA is TGTGCCAGCTCACCTGGGACTACTTCATACGAGCAGTACTTC. Translating gives CASSPGTTSYEQYF. The V and J genes are TRBV18 and TRBJ2-7; TRBD2 matches 7 bases. This CDR3 is 14 amino acids long. Germline loops: CDR1 KGHSH, CDR2 LQKENI. The V and J ends lost 3 bases and 4 bases, in that order; junction bases with no gene match: 6.

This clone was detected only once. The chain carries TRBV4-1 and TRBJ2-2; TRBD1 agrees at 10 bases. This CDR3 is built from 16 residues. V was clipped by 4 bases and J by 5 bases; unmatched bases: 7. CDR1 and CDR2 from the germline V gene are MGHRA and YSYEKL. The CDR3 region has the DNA TGCGCCAGCAGCCGTTCGGGACAGGGGTTAACCGGGGAGCTGTTTTTT. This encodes CASSRSGQGLTGELFF.

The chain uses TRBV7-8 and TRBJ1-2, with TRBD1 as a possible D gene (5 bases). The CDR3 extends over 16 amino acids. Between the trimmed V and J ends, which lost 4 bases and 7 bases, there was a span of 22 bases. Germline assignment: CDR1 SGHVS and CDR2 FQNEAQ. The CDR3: CASSSVPGLPPPGYTF. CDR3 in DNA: TGTGCCAGCAGCTCTGTTCCGGGACTCCCACCCCCTGGCTACACCTTC.

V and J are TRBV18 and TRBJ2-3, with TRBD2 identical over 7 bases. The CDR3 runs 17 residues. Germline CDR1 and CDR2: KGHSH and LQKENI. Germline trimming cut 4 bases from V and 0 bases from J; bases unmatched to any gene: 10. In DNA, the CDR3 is TGTGCCAGCTCACTCCGGCCCGGGGGGACTAGCACAGATACGCAGTATTTT. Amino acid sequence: CASSLRPGGTSTDTQYF.

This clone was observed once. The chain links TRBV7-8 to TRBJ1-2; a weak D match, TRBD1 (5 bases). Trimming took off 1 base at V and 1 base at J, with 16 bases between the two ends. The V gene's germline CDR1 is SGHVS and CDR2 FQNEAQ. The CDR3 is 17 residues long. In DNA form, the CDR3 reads TGTGCCAGCAGCTTAGGTCGCAGGAGGGGTATTAACTATGGCTACACCTTC. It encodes CASSLGRRRGINYGYTF.

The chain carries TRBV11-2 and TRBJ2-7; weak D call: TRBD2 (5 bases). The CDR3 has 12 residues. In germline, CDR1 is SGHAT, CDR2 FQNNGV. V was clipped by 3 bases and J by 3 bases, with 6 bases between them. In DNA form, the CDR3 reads TGTGCCAGCAGCTTCGGGGTCTACGAGCAGTACTTC. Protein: CASSFGVYEQYF.

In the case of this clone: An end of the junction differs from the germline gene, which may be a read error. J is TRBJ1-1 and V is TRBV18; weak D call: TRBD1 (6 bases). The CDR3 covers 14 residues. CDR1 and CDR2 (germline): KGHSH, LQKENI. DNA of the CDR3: TGTGCCAGCTCAACGGCGGGGGCGTACACTGAAGCTTTCTTC. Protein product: CASSTAGAYTEAFF.

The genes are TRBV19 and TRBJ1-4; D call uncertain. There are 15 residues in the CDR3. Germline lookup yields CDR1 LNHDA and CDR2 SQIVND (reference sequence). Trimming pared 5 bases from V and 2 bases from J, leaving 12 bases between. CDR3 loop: CASSALTATNEKLFF. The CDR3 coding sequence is TGTGCCAGTAGTGCCTTGACGGCGACTAATGAAAAACTGTTTTTT.

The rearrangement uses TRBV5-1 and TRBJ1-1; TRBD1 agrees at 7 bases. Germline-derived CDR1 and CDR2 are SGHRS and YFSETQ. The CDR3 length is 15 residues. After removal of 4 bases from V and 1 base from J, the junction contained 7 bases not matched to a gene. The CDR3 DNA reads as TGCGCCAGCAGCCTGGGACAGCCTCGGAACACTGAAGCTTTCTTT. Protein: CASSLGQPRNTEAFF.

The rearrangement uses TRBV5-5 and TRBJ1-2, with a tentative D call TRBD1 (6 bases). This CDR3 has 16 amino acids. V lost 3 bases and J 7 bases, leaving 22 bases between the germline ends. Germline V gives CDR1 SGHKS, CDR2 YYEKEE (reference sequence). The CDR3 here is CASSSQLWTAPGGYTF. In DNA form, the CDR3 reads TGTGCCAGCAGCTCCCAGTTGTGGACAGCCCCCGGTGGCTACACCTTC.

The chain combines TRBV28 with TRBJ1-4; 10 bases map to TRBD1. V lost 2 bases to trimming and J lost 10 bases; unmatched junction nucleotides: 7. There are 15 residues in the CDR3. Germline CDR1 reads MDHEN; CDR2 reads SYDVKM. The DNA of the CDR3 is TGTGCCAGCAGTTTAAGGACAGGGGGAGGTGTAAAACTGTTTTTT. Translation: CASSLRTGGGVKLFF.

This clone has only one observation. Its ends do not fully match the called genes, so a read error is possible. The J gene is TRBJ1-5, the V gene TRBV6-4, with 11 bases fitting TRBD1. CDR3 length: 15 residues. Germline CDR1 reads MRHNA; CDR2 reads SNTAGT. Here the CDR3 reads CVSSFGQGASQPQHF. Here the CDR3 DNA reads TGTGTCAGCAGCTTCGGACAGGGGGCTTCGCAGCCCCAGCATTTT.

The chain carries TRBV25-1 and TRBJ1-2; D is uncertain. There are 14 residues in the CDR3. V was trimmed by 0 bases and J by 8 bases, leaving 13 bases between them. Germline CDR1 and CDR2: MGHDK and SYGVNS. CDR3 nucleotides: TGTGCCAGCAGTGAATATCGTGGTGCCCGAGGCTACACCTTC. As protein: CASSEYRGARGYTF.

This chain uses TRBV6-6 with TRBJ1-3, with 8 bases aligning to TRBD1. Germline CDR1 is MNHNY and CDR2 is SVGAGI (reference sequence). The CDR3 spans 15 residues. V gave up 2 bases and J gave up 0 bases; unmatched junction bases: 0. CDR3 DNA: TGTGCCAGCAGTTACGGGACAGGCTCTGGAAACACCATATATTTT. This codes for CASSYGTGSGNTIYF.

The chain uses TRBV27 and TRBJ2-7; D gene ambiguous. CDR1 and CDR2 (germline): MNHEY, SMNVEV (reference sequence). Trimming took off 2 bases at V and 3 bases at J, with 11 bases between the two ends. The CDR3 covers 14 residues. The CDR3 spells CASSLTFGSYEQYF. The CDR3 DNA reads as TGTGCCAGCAGTTTAACTTTCGGAAGCTACGAGCAGTACTTC.

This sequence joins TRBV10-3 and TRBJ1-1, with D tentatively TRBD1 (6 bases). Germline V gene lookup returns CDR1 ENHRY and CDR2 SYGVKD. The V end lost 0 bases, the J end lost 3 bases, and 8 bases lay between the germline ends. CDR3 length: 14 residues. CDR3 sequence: CAISESRQDTEAFF. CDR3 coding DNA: TGTGCCATCAGTGAGTCCCGACAGGACACTGAAGCTTTCTTT.

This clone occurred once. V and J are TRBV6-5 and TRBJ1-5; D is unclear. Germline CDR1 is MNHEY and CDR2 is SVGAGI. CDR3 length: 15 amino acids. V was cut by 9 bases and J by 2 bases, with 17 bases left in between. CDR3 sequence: CASSGSRPGNQPQHF. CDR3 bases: TGTGCCAGTAGCGGTTCCCGACCGGGCAATCAGCCCCAGCATTTT.

CDR3 protein: CASSLRPGTQYF. The CDR3 coding sequence is TGCGCCAGCAGTCTAAGACCGGGGACCCAGTACTTC. The rearrangement uses TRBV5-1 and TRBJ2-5; unclear D gene. V was shortened by 5 bases and J by 7 bases, with 12 bases between the two germline ends. Germline V gives CDR1 SGHRS, CDR2 YFSETQ. This CDR3 comprises 12 residues.

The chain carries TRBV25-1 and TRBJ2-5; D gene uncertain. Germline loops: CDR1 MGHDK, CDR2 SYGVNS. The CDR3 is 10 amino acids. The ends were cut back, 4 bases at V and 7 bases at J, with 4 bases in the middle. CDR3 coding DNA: TGTGCCAGCAGTGGCGGGACCCAGTACTTC. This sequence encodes CASSGGTQYF.

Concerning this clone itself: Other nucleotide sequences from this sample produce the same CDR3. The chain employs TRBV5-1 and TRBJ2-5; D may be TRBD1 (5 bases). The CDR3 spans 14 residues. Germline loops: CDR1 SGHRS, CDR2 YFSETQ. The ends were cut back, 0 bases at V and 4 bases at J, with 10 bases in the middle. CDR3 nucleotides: TGCGCCAGCAGCTTGGGGGGCCTGGGAGAGACCCAGTACTTC. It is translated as CASSLGGLGETQYF.

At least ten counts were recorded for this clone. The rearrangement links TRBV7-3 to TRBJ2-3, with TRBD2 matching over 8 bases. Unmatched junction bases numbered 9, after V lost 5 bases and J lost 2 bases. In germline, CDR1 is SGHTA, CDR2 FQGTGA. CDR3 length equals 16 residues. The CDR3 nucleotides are TGTGCCAGCAGCCCCGCTAGCGGGCGTATCACAGATACGCAGTATTTT. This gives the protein CASSPASGRITDTQYF.

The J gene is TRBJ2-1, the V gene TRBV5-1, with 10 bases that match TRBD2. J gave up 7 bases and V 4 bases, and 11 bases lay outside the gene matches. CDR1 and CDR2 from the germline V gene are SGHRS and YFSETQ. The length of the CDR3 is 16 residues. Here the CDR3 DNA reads TGCGCCAGCAGCCATACTATAGCGGGAGGTCGGAATGAGCAGTTCTTC. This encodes CASSHTIAGGRNEQFF.

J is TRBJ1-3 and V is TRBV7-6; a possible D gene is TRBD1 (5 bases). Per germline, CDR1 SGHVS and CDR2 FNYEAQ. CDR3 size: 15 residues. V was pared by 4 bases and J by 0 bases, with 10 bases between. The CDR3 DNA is TGTGCCAGCAGCTGGGGCAGGAACTCTGGAAACACCATATATTTT. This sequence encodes CASSWGRNSGNTIYF.

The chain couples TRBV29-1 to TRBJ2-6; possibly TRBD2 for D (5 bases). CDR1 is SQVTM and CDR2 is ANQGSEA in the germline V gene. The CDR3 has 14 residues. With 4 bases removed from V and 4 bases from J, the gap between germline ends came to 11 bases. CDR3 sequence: CSVGEGNGANVLTF. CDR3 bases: TGCAGCGTTGGTGAGGGTAACGGGGCCAACGTCCTGACTTTC.

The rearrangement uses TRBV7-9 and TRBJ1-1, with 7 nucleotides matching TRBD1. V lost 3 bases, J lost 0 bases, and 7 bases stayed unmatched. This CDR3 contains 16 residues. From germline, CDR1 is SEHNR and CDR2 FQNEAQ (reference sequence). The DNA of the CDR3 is TGTGCCAGCAGCTTCAGACAGGGACCCTTGAACACTGAAGCTTTCTTT. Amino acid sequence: CASSFRQGPLNTEAFF.

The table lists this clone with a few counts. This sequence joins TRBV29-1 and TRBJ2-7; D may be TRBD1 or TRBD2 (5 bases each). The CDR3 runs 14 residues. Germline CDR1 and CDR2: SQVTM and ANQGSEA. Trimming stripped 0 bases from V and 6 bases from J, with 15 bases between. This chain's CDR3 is CSVEDPGTAFEQYF. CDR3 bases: TGCAGCGTTGAAGACCCGGGGACGGCCTTCGAGCAGTACTTC.

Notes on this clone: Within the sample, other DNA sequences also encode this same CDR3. The CDR3 here is CAWTGGGGTDTQYF. The CDR3 DNA is TGTGCCTGGACCGGGGGAGGGGGCACAGATACGCAGTATTTT. The chain links TRBV30 to TRBJ2-3, with 7 nucleotides matching TRBD2. V trimming: 4 bases; J trimming: 1 base; junction bases outside the gene matches: 5. The CDR3 has 14 amino acids. The germline V gene has CDR1 GTSNPN and CDR2 SVGIG (reference sequence).